Reported below is one T cell receptor (beta chain). The antigen this receptor binds is unknown. No much larger clone is present one base from it, and per-base qualities are unavailable. The data are from a study of T cell changes during pregnancy in multiple sclerosis (dated by TCRdb to about 2019). Turning to the overall study: The study examined how the T cell repertoire changed over the course of pregnancy in women with multiple sclerosis.

Library creation used the immunoSEQ multiplex PCR assay. TCRdb obtained this table from immuneACCESS and retained in-frame rearrangements with V and J assigned. These tables miss some clones; where compared with another copy, unresolved V genes account for less than half of the shortfall, and the remainder is unexplained. Within this sample are tens of thousands of clones, with 88% of them counted one time only. Jointly, the top ten make up around 7.2% of the sample. CDR1 GTSNPN and CDR2 SVGIG were looked up in the germline V gene (reference sequence). The CDR3 covers 14 residues, taking in both the cysteine and the phenylalanine. Kept here is only the CDR3 DNA, which spans 42 bases and is read in frame from base 1. At the junction V is shortened by 3 bases and J by 8 bases; bases outside the gene matches: 8.

The sequence joins TRBV30 to TRBJ2-4, and TRBD1 aligns with 9 junction nucleotides. The receptor was derived from a female donor with multiple sclerosis, enrolled in a pregnancy study. The sequencing here drew on CD8+ T cells from peripheral blood mononuclear cells, taken in the third trimester of pregnancy. The CDR3 corresponds to CAWSTGTGNDIQYF. The nucleotide sequence reads TGTGCCTGGAGCACTGGGACAGGGAATGACATTCAGTACTTC.